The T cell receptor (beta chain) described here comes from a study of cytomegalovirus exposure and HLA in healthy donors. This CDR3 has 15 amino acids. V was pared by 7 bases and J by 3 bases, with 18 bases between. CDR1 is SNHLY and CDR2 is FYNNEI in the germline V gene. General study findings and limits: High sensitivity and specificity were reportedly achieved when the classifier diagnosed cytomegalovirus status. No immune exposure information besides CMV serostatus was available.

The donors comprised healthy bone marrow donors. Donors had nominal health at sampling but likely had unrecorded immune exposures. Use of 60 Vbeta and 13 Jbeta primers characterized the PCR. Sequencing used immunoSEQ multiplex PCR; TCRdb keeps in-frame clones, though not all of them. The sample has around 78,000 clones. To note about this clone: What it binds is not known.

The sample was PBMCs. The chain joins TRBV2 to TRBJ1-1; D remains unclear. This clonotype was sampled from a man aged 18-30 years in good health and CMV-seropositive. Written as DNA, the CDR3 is TGTGCCAGCATCGGTAATCGGGGAGGGTACACTGAAGCTTTCTTT. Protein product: CASIGNRGGYTEAFF.